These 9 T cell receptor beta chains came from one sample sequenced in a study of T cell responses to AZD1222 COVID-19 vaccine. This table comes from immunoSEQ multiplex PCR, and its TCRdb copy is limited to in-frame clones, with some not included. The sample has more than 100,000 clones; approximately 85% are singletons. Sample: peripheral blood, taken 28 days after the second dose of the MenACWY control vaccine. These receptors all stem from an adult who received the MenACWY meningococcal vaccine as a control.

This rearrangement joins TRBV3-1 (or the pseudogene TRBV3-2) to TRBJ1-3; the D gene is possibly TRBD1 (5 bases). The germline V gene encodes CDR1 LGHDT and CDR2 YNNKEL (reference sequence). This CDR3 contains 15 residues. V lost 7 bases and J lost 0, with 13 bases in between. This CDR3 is CASTTEGSSGNTIYF. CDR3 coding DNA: TGTGCCAGCACAACCGAGGGGAGCTCTGGAAACACCATATATTTT.

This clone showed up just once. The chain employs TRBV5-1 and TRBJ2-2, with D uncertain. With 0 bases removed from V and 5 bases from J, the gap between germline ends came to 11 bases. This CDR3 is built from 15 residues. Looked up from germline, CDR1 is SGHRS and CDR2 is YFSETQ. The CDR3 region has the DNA TGCGCCAGCAGCTTGGGAGCCCCGGAGACCGGGGAGCTGTTTTTT. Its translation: CASSLGAPETGELFF.

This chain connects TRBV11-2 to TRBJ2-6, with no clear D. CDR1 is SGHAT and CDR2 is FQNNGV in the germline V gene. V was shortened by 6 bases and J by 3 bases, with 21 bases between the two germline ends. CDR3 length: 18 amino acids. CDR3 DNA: TGTGCCAGCAGATCTTACCGGACGGCTAGGTTTGGGGCCAACGTCCTGACTTTC. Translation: CASRSYRTARFGANVLTF.

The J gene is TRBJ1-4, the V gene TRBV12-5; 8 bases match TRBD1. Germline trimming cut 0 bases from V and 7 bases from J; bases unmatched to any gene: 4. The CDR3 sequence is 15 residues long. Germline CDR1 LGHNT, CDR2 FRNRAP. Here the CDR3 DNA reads TGTGCTAGTGGTTTGGTTGCGACAGGGGCTGAAAAACTGTTTTTT. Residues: CASGLVATGAEKLFF. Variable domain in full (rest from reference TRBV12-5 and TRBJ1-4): DARVTQTPRHKVTEMGQEVTMRCQPILGHNTVFWYRQTMMQGLELLAYFRNRAPLDDSGMPKDRFSAEMPDATLATLKIQPSEPRDSAVYFCASGLVATGAEKLFFGSGTQLSVL.

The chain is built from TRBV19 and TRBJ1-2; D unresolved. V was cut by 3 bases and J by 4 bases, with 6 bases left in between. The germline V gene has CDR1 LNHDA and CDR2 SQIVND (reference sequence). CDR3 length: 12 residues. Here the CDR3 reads CASSMGIYGYTF. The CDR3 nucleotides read TGTGCCAGTAGTATGGGGATCTATGGCTACACCTTC.

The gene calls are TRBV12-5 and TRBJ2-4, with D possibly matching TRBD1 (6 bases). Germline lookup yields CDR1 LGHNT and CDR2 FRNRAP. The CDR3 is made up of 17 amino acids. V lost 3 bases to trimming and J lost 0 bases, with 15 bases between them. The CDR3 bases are TGTGCTAGTGGTTTCAAGGACAGCCGGATAGCCAAAAACATTCAGTACTTC. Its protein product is CASGFKDSRIAKNIQYF.

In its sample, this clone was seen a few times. This CDR3 reads CASSLFSGSTEAFF. The CDR3 nucleotides read TGCGCCAGCAGCTTGTTCAGTGGGAGCACTGAAGCTTTCTTT. The chain combines TRBV5-1 with TRBJ1-1, with no clear D. The CDR3 has 14 amino acids. CDR1 and CDR2 (germline): SGHRS, YFSETQ. The V end was cut by 1 base, the J end by 4 bases, with 11 bases between.

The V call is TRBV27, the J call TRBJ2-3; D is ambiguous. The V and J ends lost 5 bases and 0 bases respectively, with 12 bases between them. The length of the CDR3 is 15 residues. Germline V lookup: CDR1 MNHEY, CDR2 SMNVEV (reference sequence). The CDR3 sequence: CASSRAQSSTDTQYF. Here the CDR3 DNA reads TGTGCCAGCAGTCGTGCTCAGTCTAGCACAGATACGCAGTATTTT.

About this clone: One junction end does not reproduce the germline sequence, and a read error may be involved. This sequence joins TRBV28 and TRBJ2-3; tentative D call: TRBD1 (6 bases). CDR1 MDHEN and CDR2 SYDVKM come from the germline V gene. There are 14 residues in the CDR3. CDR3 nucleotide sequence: TGTGCCGGCAGTTTAGGGGGTAGCACAGATACGCAGTATTTT. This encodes CAGSLGGSTDTQYF.